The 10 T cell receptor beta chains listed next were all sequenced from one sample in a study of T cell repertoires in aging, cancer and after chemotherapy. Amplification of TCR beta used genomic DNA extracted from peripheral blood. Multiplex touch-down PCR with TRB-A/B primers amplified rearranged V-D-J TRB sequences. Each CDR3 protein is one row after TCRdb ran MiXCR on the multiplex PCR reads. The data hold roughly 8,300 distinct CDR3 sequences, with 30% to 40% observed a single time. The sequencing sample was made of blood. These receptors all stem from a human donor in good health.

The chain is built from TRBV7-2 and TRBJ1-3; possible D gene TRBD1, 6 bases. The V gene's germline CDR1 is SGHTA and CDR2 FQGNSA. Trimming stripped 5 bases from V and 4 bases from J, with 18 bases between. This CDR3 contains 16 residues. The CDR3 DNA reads TGTGCCAGCAGCGCTAGCAGGGGATCGGGCGGAAACACCATATATTTT. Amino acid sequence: CASSASRGSGGNTIYF.

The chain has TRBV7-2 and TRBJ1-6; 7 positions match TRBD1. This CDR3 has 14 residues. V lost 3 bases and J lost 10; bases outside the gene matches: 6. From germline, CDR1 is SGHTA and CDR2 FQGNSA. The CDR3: CASSFRGAGSPLHF. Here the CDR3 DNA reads TGTGCCAGCAGCTTCAGGGGGGCAGGATCACCCCTCCACTTT.

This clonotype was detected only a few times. DNA for the CDR3: TGTGCCAGCAGTTACTTCTTTAAACTGCCGGGATCCTCTGAAAAACTGTTTTTT. Protein: CASSYFFKLPGSSEKLFF. The J gene is TRBJ1-4, the V gene TRBV6-5; D unresolved. Germline values: CDR1 MNHEY, CDR2 SVGAGI. The ends were cut back, 1 base at V and 7 bases at J, with 22 bases in the middle. The CDR3 runs to 18 residues.

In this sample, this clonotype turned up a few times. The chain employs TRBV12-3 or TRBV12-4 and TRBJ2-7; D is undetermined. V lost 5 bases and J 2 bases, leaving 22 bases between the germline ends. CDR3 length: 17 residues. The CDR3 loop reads CASSEGYLLSDPYEQYV. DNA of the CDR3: TGTGCCAGCAGTGAAGGTTATCTTCTCTCGGATCCCTACGAGCAGTACGTC.

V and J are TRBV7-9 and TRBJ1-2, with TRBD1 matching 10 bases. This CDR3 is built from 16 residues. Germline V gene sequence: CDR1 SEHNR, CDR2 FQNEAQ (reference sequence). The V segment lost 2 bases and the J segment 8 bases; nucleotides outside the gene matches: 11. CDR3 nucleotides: TGTGCCAGCAGCTTATGGGACAGGGGCGGAGCGGGAGGCTACACCTTC. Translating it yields CASSLWDRGGAGGYTF.

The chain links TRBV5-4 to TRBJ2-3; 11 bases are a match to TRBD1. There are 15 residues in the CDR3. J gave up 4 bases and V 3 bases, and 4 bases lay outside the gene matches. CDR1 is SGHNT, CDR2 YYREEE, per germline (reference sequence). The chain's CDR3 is CASSSRDRGADTQYF. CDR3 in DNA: TGTGCCAGCAGCTCCCGGGACAGGGGGGCAGATACGCAGTATTTT. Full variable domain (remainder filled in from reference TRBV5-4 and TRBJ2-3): ETGVTQSPTHLIKTRGQQVTLRCSSQSGHNTVSWYQQALGQGPQFIFQYYREEENGRGNFPPRFSGLQFPNYSSELNVNALELDDSALYLCASSSRDRGADTQYFGPGTRLTVL.

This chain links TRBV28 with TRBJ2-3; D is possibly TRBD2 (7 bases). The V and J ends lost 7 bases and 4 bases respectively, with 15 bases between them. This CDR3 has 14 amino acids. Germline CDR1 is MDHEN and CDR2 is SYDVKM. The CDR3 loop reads CASNGGAGADTQYF. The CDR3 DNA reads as TGTGCCAGCAACGGGGGCGCGGGGGCAGATACGCAGTATTTT.

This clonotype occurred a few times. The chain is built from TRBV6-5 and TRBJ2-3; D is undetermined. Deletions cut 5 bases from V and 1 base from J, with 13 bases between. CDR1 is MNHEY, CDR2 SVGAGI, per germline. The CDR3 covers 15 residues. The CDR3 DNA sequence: TGTGCCAGCAGTGCCGGTCTCTCTCGCACAGATACGCAGTATTTT. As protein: CASSAGLSRTDTQYF.

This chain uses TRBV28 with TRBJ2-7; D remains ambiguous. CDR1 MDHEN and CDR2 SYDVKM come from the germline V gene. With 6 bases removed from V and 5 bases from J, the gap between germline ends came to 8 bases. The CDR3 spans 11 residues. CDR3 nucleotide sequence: TGTGCCAGCAGCCGGTCGAACGAGCAGTACGTC. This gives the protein CASSRSNEQYV.

The CDR3 loop reads CASTPGPGGNQPQHF. The CDR3 nucleotides are TGTGCCAGCACCCCCGGTCCCGGGGGGAATCAGCCCCAGCATTTT. The chain recombines TRBV6-1 with TRBJ1-5; a possible D gene is TRBD1 (5 bases). The CDR3 has 15 residues. Trimming cost V 7 bases and J 4 bases, with 17 bases left between them. Per the germline V gene, CDR1 is MNHNS and CDR2 is SASEGT.